Listed below are T cell receptor beta chains from one sample, sequenced in a study of T cells in Graves' hyperthyroidism and ophthalmopathy. TCRdb fed the multiplex PCR reads into MiXCR, producing one record per CDR3 protein. This sample has approximately 370,000 distinct CDR3 sequences, with approximately 17% found just once. The sample comprised blood. The source of these receptors is a woman in her thirties with Graves' hyperthyroidism that later progressed to Graves' ophthalmopathy. The conserved cysteine and the conserved F or W are not part of the CDR3 here.

v_gene	j_gene	CDR3aa
TRBV2	TRBJ2-4	ASTGVFTDIQY
TRBV27	TRBJ2-3	ASSFEAPNTDTQY
TRBV3-1	TRBJ2-1	ASSWSEGNEQF
TRBV5-1	TRBJ1-1	ASSLDPTVLLGAF
TRBV6-1	TRBJ2-7	ASSESAHSGRSYEQY
TRBV29-1	TRBJ2-7	SVAGLDISYEQY
TRBV19	TRBJ2-1	ASLPGTSFTEQF
TRBV5-6	TRBJ1-2	ASSFIWEGDYGYT
TRBV19	TRBJ1-1	ASKNPTIFYTEAF
TRBV20-1	TRBJ2-3	SADGLAGVGGTQY
TRBV29-1	TRBJ1-2	GAAGSNYGYT
TRBV2	TRBJ2-7	ASLGTPTSYEQY
TRBV11-2	TRBJ2-1	AGGQGQRNEQF
TRBV28	TRBJ2-7	ASSPRGSSGPYEQY
TRBV18	TRBJ1-1	ASSPEDEGLNTEAF
TRBV2	TRBJ1-1	ASSEPRFGTEAF
TRBV2	TRBJ1-5	ASSASNSNQPQH
TRBV3-1	TRBJ2-7	ASRAQGEDYEQY
TRBV29-1	TRBJ1-5	SVDEGEGQPQH
TRBV12-3/TRBV12-4	TRBJ2-1	ASTPGQGLYNEQF
TRBV6-1	TRBJ2-7	ASSSTSGKIYEQY
TRBV6-1	TRBJ1-2	ASSDSRGGNYGYT
TRBV6-1	TRBJ1-3	ASSSPGGNTIY
TRBV15	TRBJ2-7	ATSRAKSHEQY
TRBV12-3/TRBV12-4	TRBJ1-3	ASSPTQNSGNTIY